This is a list of T cell receptor beta chains from one sample in a study of T-cell reconstitution after alpha-beta-depleted transplantation in children. TCRdb fed the PCR reads into MiXCR, producing one record per CDR3 protein. The sample has 600,000 to 700,000 distinct CDR3 sequences, approximately 15% seen once; the top ten hold approximately 1%. The specimen was PBMCs from the stem cell graft donor, collected from the stem cell graft. The receptors were sampled from a human donor who donated a stem cell graft to a child with acute myeloid leukemia. Both conserved end residues are part of each CDR3. Fields, in order: J gene, V gene, clone size, D gene, CDR3 protein, CDR3 DNA. D genes are given only for firm matches. Clone size is given for some rows only: seen once, a few or many times, or a class if the clone is expanded.

J gene: TRBJ2-3
V gene: TRBV7-2
clone size: many
D gene: NA
CDR3 protein: CASSLALGADTQYF
CDR3 DNA: TGTGCCAGCAGCTTAGCGCTTGGCGCAGATACGCAGTATTTT

J gene: TRBJ1-3
V gene: TRBV5-5
clone size: many
D gene: NA
CDR3 protein: CASSLGRSGNTIYF
CDR3 DNA: TGTGCCAGCAGCTTGGGTCGCTCTGGAAACACCATATATTTT

J gene: TRBJ2-3
V gene: TRBV20-1
clone size: many
D gene: NA
CDR3 protein: CSAEPSGHLTDTQYF
CDR3 DNA: TGCAGTGCCGAACCCTCCGGCCACCTCACAGATACGCAGTATTTT

J gene: TRBJ1-5
V gene: TRBV20-1
clone size: many
D gene: NA
CDR3 protein: CSARGQSINQPQHF
CDR3 DNA: TGCAGTGCTAGAGGTCAGAGTATCAATCAGCCCCAGCATTTT

J gene: TRBJ2-3
V gene: TRBV29-1
clone size: few
D gene: NA
CDR3 protein: CSVEVHQNSDTQYF
CDR3 DNA: TGCAGCGTTGAGGTACACCAAAACTCAGATACGCAGTATTTT

J gene: TRBJ2-1
V gene: TRBV5-1
clone size: many
D gene: TRBD2
CDR3 protein: CASSPTSGGNNEQFF
CDR3 DNA: TGCGCCAGCAGCCCTACTAGCGGGGGGAACAATGAGCAGTTCTTC

J gene: TRBJ2-2
V gene: TRBV20-1
clone size: NA
D gene: NA
CDR3 protein: CSARVLEGSMFTGELFF
CDR3 DNA: TGCAGTGCTAGAGTGTTGGAGGGGAGCATGTTCACCGGGGAGCTGTTTTTT

J gene: TRBJ2-3
V gene: TRBV5-1
clone size: NA
D gene: NA
CDR3 protein: CASSLARAGLRTDTQYF
CDR3 DNA: TGCGCCAGCAGCTTGGCGCGGGCGGGACTCCGTACAGATACGCAGTATTTT

J gene: TRBJ1-3
V gene: TRBV12-3/TRBV12-4
clone size: many
D gene: NA
CDR3 protein: CASSLGRNTIYF
CDR3 DNA: TGTGCCAGCAGTTTGGGGAGAAACACCATATATTTT

J gene: TRBJ2-1
V gene: TRBV7-9
clone size: NA
D gene: NA
CDR3 protein: CASSLPNAAYNEQFF
CDR3 DNA: TGTGCCAGCAGCTTACCCAACGCCGCCTACAATGAGCAGTTCTTC

J gene: TRBJ2-1
V gene: TRBV27
clone size: NA
D gene: TRBD2
CDR3 protein: CASSRSRTSGPYNEQFF
CDR3 DNA: TGTGCCAGCAGTCGCTCCAGGACTAGCGGGCCGTACAATGAGCAGTTCTTC

J gene: TRBJ1-1
V gene: TRBV7-9
clone size: NA
D gene: TRBD1
CDR3 protein: CASSSPTNRGEAFF
CDR3 DNA: TGTGCCAGCAGCTCGCCGACTAACAGGGGTGAAGCTTTCTTT

J gene: TRBJ1-2
V gene: TRBV12-3/TRBV12-4
clone size: few
D gene: NA
CDR3 protein: CASSLFGGGYTF
CDR3 DNA: TGTGCCAGCAGTTTATTCGGGGGGGGCTACACCTTC

J gene: TRBJ1-1
V gene: TRBV12-3/TRBV12-4
clone size: NA
D gene: NA
CDR3 protein: CACSRDTEAFF
CDR3 DNA: TGTGCCTGCAGCCGAGACACTGAAGCTTTCTTT

J gene: TRBJ1-1
V gene: TRBV12-3/TRBV12-4
clone size: many
D gene: NA
CDR3 protein: CASSLDQNTEAFF
CDR3 DNA: TGTGCCAGCAGTCTGGACCAGAACACTGAAGCTTTCTTT

J gene: TRBJ1-3
V gene: TRBV20-1
clone size: NA
D gene: NA
CDR3 protein: CSAREGRATRNTIYF
CDR3 DNA: TGCAGTGCTAGGGAGGGTCGAGCCACGAGAAACACCATATATTTT

J gene: TRBJ1-4
V gene: TRBV6-5
clone size: few
D gene: TRBD1
CDR3 protein: CASSYFPPGTGYEKLFF
CDR3 DNA: TGTGCCAGCAGTTACTTTCCCCCCGGGACAGGGTATGAAAAACTGTTTTTT

J gene: TRBJ2-5
V gene: TRBV20-1
clone size: many
D gene: NA
CDR3 protein: CSAPKGETQYF
CDR3 DNA: TGCAGTGCTCCTAAGGGAGAGACCCAGTACTTC

J gene: TRBJ2-2
V gene: TRBV12-3/TRBV12-4
clone size: NA
D gene: TRBD1
CDR3 protein: CASRPPGQGAGELFF
CDR3 DNA: TGTGCCAGCAGGCCGCCGGGACAGGGAGCCGGGGAGCTGTTTTTT

J gene: TRBJ1-1
V gene: TRBV20-1
clone size: NA
D gene: NA
CDR3 protein: CSAPDQNTEAFF
CDR3 DNA: TGCAGTGCTCCGGATCAGAACACTGAAGCTTTCTTT

J gene: TRBJ2-5
V gene: TRBV29-1
clone size: NA
D gene: TRBD2
CDR3 protein: CSVAGTSGGETQYF
CDR3 DNA: TGCAGCGTCGCCGGGACTAGCGGGGGAGAGACCCAGTACTTC

J gene: TRBJ2-6
V gene: TRBV29-1
clone size: many
D gene: TRBD1
CDR3 protein: CSVEGQGSSGANVLTF
CDR3 DNA: TGCAGCGTTGAGGGACAGGGAAGCTCTGGGGCCAACGTCCTGACTTTC

J gene: TRBJ1-5
V gene: TRBV7-2
clone size: many
D gene: NA
CDR3 protein: CASSLAAGTQPQHF
CDR3 DNA: TGTGCCAGCAGCTTAGCGGCAGGGACGCAGCCCCAGCATTTT

J gene: TRBJ2-6
V gene: TRBV20-1
clone size: NA
D gene: TRBD1
CDR3 protein: CSAIGQGTWGANVLTF
CDR3 DNA: TGCAGTGCTATCGGACAGGGGACGTGGGGGGCCAACGTCCTGACTTTC

J gene: TRBJ2-7
V gene: TRBV7-9
clone size: NA
D gene: NA
CDR3 protein: CASSLASGLYEQYF
CDR3 DNA: TGTGCCAGCAGCTTAGCCTCGGGGTTATACGAGCAGTACTTC

J gene: TRBJ1-2
V gene: TRBV6-5
clone size: NA
D gene: NA
CDR3 protein: CASSYSQNYGYTF
CDR3 DNA: TGTGCCAGCAGTTACTCACAGAACTATGGCTACACCTTC

J gene: TRBJ2-7
V gene: TRBV20-1
clone size: many
D gene: NA
CDR3 protein: CSARDTPPNYEQYF
CDR3 DNA: TGCAGTGCTAGAGATACCCCACCAAACTACGAGCAGTACTTC

J gene: TRBJ2-7
V gene: TRBV12-3/TRBV12-4
clone size: NA
D gene: NA
CDR3 protein: CASSLVLGDEQYF
CDR3 DNA: TGTGCCAGCAGTTTAGTTTTAGGGGACGAGCAGTACTTC

J gene: TRBJ1-6
V gene: TRBV20-1
clone size: NA
D gene: NA
CDR3 protein: CSARDPRGADNSPLHF
CDR3 DNA: TGCAGTGCTAGAGATCCCCGGGGGGCTGATAATTCACCCCTCCACTTT

J gene: TRBJ2-1
V gene: TRBV29-1
clone size: NA
D gene: TRBD2
CDR3 protein: CSVEDPGGAGDNEQFF
CDR3 DNA: TGCAGCGTTGAAGATCCCGGGGGGGCGGGAGACAATGAGCAGTTCTTC

J gene: TRBJ1-2
V gene: TRBV6-5
clone size: many
D gene: NA
CDR3 protein: CASSYNPREGYTF
CDR3 DNA: TGTGCCAGCAGTTACAACCCCAGGGAAGGCTACACCTTC

J gene: TRBJ2-1
V gene: TRBV7-9
clone size: few
D gene: NA
CDR3 protein: CASSIALAYNEQFF
CDR3 DNA: TGTGCCAGCAGTATAGCCCTCGCATACAATGAGCAGTTCTTC

J gene: TRBJ2-3
V gene: TRBV6-1
clone size: NA
D gene: TRBD2
CDR3 protein: CASSLLSGGLSTDTQYF
CDR3 DNA: TGTGCCAGCAGCCTCCTTAGCGGGGGGCTTAGCACAGATACGCAGTATTTT

J gene: TRBJ2-5
V gene: TRBV5-1
clone size: few
D gene: TRBD1
CDR3 protein: CATQAGTGIIETQYF
CDR3 DNA: TGCGCCACCCAAGCCGGGACAGGGATTATAGAGACCCAGTACTTC

J gene: TRBJ1-4
V gene: TRBV13
clone size: few
D gene: TRBD1
CDR3 protein: CASSLGPQGAANEKLFF
CDR3 DNA: TGTGCCAGCAGCTTAGGCCCACAGGGGGCGGCTAATGAAAAACTGTTTTTT

J gene: TRBJ1-4
V gene: TRBV10-2
clone size: NA
D gene: NA
CDR3 protein: CASSSSRGEKLFF
CDR3 DNA: TGCGCCAGTTCGAGCTCAAGGGGTGAAAAACTGTTTTTT

J gene: TRBJ2-1
V gene: TRBV7-2
clone size: NA
D gene: NA
CDR3 protein: CASSLAAEAGIDEQFF
CDR3 DNA: TGTGCCAGCAGCTTAGCCGCCGAGGCGGGGATCGATGAGCAGTTCTTC

J gene: TRBJ1-3
V gene: TRBV6-1
clone size: NA
D gene: NA
CDR3 protein: CASSEYRNSGNTIYF
CDR3 DNA: TGTGCCAGCAGTGAATACAGGAACTCTGGAAACACCATATATTTT

J gene: TRBJ1-1
V gene: TRBV7-2
clone size: few
D gene: TRBD1
CDR3 protein: CASSWGQLREAFF
CDR3 DNA: TGTGCCAGCAGCTGGGGACAGCTGAGGGAAGCTTTCTTT

J gene: TRBJ1-6
V gene: TRBV25-1
clone size: NA
D gene: TRBD1
CDR3 protein: CASSENPDREGSPLHF
CDR3 DNA: TGTGCCAGCAGTGAAAACCCGGACAGGGAAGGGTCACCCCTCCACTTT

J gene: TRBJ1-1
V gene: TRBV20-1
clone size: many
D gene: NA
CDR3 protein: CSARTRGTLNTEAFF
CDR3 DNA: TGCAGTGCTAGAACCCGGGGCACCTTGAACACTGAAGCTTTCTTT

J gene: TRBJ1-1
V gene: TRBV20-1
clone size: many
D gene: NA
CDR3 protein: CSAMRVNTEAFF
CDR3 DNA: TGCAGTGCTATGAGAGTGAACACTGAAGCTTTCTTT

J gene: TRBJ1-5
V gene: TRBV10-2
clone size: few
D gene: NA
CDR3 protein: CASSEANQPQHF
CDR3 DNA: TGCGCCAGCAGTGAGGCCAATCAGCCCCAGCATTTT

J gene: TRBJ1-5
V gene: TRBV6-1
clone size: NA
D gene: TRBD1
CDR3 protein: CASRRGTGGKPQHF
CDR3 DNA: TGTGCCAGCAGAAGGGGGACAGGGGGCAAGCCCCAGCATTTT

J gene: TRBJ2-5
V gene: TRBV29-1
clone size: many
D gene: NA
CDR3 protein: CSTRRGETQYF
CDR3 DNA: TGCAGCACCCGTCGGGGAGAGACCCAGTACTTC

J gene: TRBJ1-1
V gene: TRBV6-2/TRBV6-3
clone size: NA
D gene: TRBD1
CDR3 protein: CASSYVRGGTEAFF
CDR3 DNA: TGTGCCAGCAGTTACGTCAGGGGGGGCACTGAAGCTTTCTTT

J gene: TRBJ2-7
V gene: TRBV7-9
clone size: few
D gene: NA
CDR3 protein: CASSLSGQGKEQYF
CDR3 DNA: TGTGCCAGCAGCTTATCCGGCCAGGGTAAAGAGCAGTACTTC

J gene: TRBJ1-1
V gene: TRBV5-1
clone size: NA
D gene: NA
CDR3 protein: CASTLEANTEAFF
CDR3 DNA: TGCGCCAGCACCCTGGAGGCGAACACTGAAGCTTTCTTT

J gene: TRBJ1-5
V gene: TRBV29-1
clone size: many
D gene: NA
CDR3 protein: CSVGEGISNQPQHF
CDR3 DNA: TGCAGCGTTGGCGAGGGCATTAGCAATCAGCCCCAGCATTTT

J gene: TRBJ1-2
V gene: TRBV5-1
clone size: many
D gene: NA
CDR3 protein: CASSLARDIYGYTF
CDR3 DNA: TGCGCCAGCAGCTTGGCCCGGGACATCTATGGCTACACCTTC

J gene: TRBJ2-1
V gene: TRBV6-2/TRBV6-3
clone size: once
D gene: NA
CDR3 protein: CASSYLGEQFF
CDR3 DNA: TGTGCCAGCAGTTACCTTGGAGAGCAGTTCTTC

J gene: TRBJ1-1
V gene: TRBV30
clone size: NA
D gene: NA
CDR3 protein: CAWSPRGNTEAFF
CDR3 DNA: TGTGCCTGGAGCCCCAGGGGGAACACTGAAGCTTTCTTT

J gene: TRBJ1-1
V gene: TRBV7-2
clone size: NA
D gene: NA
CDR3 protein: CASSLVPTVNTEAFF
CDR3 DNA: TGTGCCAGCAGCTTAGTCCCGACGGTGAACACTGAAGCTTTCTTT

J gene: TRBJ2-3
V gene: TRBV20-1
clone size: many
D gene: NA
CDR3 protein: CSAIVDTQYF
CDR3 DNA: TGCAGTGCTATTGTAGATACGCAGTATTTT

J gene: TRBJ2-1
V gene: TRBV28
clone size: NA
D gene: NA
CDR3 protein: CASSLGVYYNEQFF
CDR3 DNA: TGTGCCAGCAGTCTGGGAGTTTACTACAATGAGCAGTTCTTC

J gene: TRBJ2-3
V gene: TRBV12-3/TRBV12-4
clone size: NA
D gene: NA
CDR3 protein: CASSFLSGKGLTDTQYF
CDR3 DNA: TGTGCCAGCAGTTTCTTATCAGGGAAGGGGCTCACAGATACGCAGTATTTT

J gene: TRBJ1-1
V gene: TRBV7-3
clone size: few
D gene: TRBD1
CDR3 protein: CASSSTGQGFVNTEAFF
CDR3 DNA: TGTGCCAGCAGCTCGACGGGACAGGGTTTCGTGAACACTGAAGCTTTCTTT